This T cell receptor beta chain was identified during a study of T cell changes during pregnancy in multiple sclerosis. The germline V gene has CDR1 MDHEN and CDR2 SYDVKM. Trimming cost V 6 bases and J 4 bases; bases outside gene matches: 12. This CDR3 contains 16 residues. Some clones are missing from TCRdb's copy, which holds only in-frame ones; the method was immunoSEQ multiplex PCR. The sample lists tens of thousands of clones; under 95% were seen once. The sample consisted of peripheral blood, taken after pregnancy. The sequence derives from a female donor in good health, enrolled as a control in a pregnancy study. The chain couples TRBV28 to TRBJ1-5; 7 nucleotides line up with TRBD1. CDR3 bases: TGTGCCAGCAGGCCTACAGGGGCTGGTGGAAATCAGCCCCAGCATTTT. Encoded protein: CASRPTGAGGNQPQHF.